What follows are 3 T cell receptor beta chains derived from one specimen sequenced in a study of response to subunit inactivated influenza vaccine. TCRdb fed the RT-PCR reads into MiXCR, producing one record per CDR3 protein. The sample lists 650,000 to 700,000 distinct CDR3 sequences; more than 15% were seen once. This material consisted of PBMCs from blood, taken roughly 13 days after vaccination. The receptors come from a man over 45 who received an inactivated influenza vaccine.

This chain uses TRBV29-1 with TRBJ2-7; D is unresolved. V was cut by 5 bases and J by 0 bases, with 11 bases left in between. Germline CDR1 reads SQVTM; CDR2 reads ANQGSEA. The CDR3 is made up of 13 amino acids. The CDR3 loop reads CSVQRESSYEQYF. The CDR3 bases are TGCAGCGTTCAAAGGGAAAGCTCCTACGAGCAGTACTTC.

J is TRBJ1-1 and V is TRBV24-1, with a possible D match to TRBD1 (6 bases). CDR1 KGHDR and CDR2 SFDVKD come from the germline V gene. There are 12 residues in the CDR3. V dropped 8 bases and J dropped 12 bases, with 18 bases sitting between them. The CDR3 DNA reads TGTGCCACCACTGAAGGGCATGGGGGCACTTTCTTT. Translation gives CATTEGHGGTFF.

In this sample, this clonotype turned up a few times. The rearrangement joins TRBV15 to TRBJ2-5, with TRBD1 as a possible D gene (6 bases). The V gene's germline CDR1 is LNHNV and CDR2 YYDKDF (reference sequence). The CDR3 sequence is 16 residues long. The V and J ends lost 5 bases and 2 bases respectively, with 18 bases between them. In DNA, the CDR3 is TGTGCCACCAGCGTAGGTGTATGGGGGACACAAGAGACCCAGTACTTC. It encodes CATSVGVWGTQETQYF.